This note documents a single T cell receptor beta chain sequence. This clonotype occurred a few times. Its cognate antigen has yet to be identified. Base qualities are not provided; no much larger clone lies one nucleotide away. Sequencing took place on an Illumina NovaSeq 6000. TCRalpha and TCRbeta cDNA libraries were constructed by 5'RACE with constant-segment primers, with sample barcodes and unique molecular identifiers being introduced. Trizol reagent was used to extract RNA from every sample. Amplification of the libraries took two PCR steps, and the second step added a second sample barcode plus Illumina TruSeq adapters. The libraries were sequenced on an Illumina NovaSeq using 2 x 150 bp paired-end reads. For the original study's pipeline: The reads were demultiplexed and collapsed into UMI-guided consensus sequences using migec v1.2.7. Using mixcr v2.1.11, the UMI consensuses were aligned to TRA and TRB V and J templates and assembled into clonotypes. Clonotypes were classified as expanded or contracted when called significant by both edgeR and NoisET, with noise models trained on biological replicates. edgeR calls used a false discovery rate-adjusted p below 0.01 and a log2 fold-change threshold of 1. As an exploratory analysis of dynamics, max-normalized trajectories of the 1000 most abundant clonotypes were examined with PCA combined with hierarchical clustering. The CD4 or CD8 phenotype of responding clones was assigned using the separately sequenced CD4+ and CD8+ repertoires. Using fastp at Q25 and MiXCR, TCRdb reprocessed the public reads and kept productive beta chains. Records with the same CDR3 protein are collapsed into one entry carrying the most frequent genes and DNA. The V and J calls here are based on TCRdb, not the publication. The sample table holds some 150,000 distinct CDR3 sequences, of which about 6% were seen once. The ten largest clones add up to 2% to 2.5% of the sample.

The source of the sample is a study of T-cell memory formation after mild COVID-19 (TCRdb year 2021). Study-wide context: Most TCR sequence clusters were specific to one of the two donors. Longitudinal TCRalpha and TCRbeta repertoire sequencing tracked T-cell clones expanding and contracting after mild COVID-19 in a couple of donors. The cohort was made up of two young adult volunteers, one female and one male, who were previously healthy. On the study overall, not on this receptor specifically: Clones contracting from day 15 to 85 had balanced CD4/CD8 phenotypes, while a second wave expanding from day 15 to 37 was biased towards CD4+. Some responding clones were found in pre-infection memory, which suggests that pre-existing cross-reactive memory T cells took part in the SARS-CoV-2 response. The study covered only a couple of mild cases, and larger cohorts including severe cases with pre-infection samples were considered necessary. Contracting CD4+ clones turned up mainly in the CM and EM memory subsets, whereas EMRA was where CD8+ clones were enriched. The second-wave clones that peaked on day 37 were not confirmed to be SARS-CoV-2 specific.

Measured from the cysteine to the phenylalanine, the CDR3 is 14 residues long. The CDR3 DNA has 42 bases and is translated from base 1. For CDR1 and CDR2, the germline V gene lists KGHSH and LQKENI. Trimming costs V 0 bases and J 8 bases, and their ends lie 11 bases apart. Ficoll-Paque density gradient centrifugation was used to isolate PBMCs. The sequenced sample consisted of PBMCs or a T cell subset sorted from them (not recorded which). The chain couples TRBV18 to TRBJ2-1, with the D gene not clear enough to name. This sequence was found in an adult woman who had mild COVID-19 (a few samples of this study predate the infection). The sample titles of this study are shuffled in the database, so cell type and time point are left out; the donor was told from shared clones. The base sequence is TGTGCCAGCTCACCACCGATGTCTTCGGATGAGCAGTTCTTC. Its protein reads: CASSPPMSSDEQFF.